This TCR beta chain was profiled in a study of OX40 agonist ivuxolimab in advanced cancers. Study background: Under the entry rules, prior anti-PD-1, anti-PD-L1 or anti-CTLA-4 therapy was allowed, and 35% to 40% had some. Whole-study results and caveats: Relative to CD4+ cells, CD8+ T cells on average had more expanded clones. With doses of 0.1 to 3.0 mg/kg, CD4+ and CD8+ blood T cells had undergone clonal expansion by week 6.

Only one count was recorded for this clone. Its antigen is unknown. Assay: immunoSEQ multiplex PCR; the TCRdb copy retains only in-frame clones and omits some. The sample includes some 30,000 clones, 85% to 95% of them seen just once. Trimming pared 4 bases from V and 2 bases from J, leaving 15 bases between. The germline CDR1 and CDR2 sequences are SEHNR and FQNEAQ (reference sequence). The length of the CDR3 is 15 residues. The sample was CD4+ or CD8+ T cells sorted from blood, taken in a trial of the OX40 agonist ivuxolimab. V is TRBV7-9 and J is TRBJ2-7, with D unresolved. This TCR came from an adult with an advanced solid tumor such as melanoma, head and neck, liver or kidney cancer. CDR3 nucleotide sequence: TGTGCCAGCAGCTCTCCCCGACTTTCCCCCTACGAGCAGTACTTC. Translation: CASSSPRLSPYEQYF.